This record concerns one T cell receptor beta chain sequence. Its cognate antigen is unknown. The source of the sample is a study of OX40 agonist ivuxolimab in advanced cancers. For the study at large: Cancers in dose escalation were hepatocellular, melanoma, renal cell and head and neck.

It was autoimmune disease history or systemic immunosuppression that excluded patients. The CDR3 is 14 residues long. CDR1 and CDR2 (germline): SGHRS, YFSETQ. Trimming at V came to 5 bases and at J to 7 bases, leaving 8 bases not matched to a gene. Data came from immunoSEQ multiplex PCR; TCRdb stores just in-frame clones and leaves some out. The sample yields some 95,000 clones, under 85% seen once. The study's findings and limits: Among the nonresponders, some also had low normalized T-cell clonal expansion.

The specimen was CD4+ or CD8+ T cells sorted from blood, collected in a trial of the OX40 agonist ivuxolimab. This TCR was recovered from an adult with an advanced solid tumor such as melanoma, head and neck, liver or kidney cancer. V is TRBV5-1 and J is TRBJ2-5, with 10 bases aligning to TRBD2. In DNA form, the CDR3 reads TGCGCCAGCAGGCTATTAGCGGGAGGAGGGACCCAGTACTTC. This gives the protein CASRLLAGGGTQYF.